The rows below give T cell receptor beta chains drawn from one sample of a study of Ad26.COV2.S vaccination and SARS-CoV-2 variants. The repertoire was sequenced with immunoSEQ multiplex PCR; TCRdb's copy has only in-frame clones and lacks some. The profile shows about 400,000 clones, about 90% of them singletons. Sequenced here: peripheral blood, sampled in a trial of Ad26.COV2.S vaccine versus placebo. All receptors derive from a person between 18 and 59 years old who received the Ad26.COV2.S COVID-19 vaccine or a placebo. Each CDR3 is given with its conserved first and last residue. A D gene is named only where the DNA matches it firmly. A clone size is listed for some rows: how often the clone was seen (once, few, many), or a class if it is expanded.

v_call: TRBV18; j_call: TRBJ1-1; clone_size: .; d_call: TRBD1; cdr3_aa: CASSPQGGQVTEAFF; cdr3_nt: TGTGCCAGCTCACCGCAGGGGGGGCAGGTCACTGAAGCTTTCTTT
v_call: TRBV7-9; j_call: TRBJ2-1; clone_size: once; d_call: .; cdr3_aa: CASSSYREVSSYNEQFF; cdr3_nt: TGTGCCAGCAGCTCGTACAGGGAGGTCAGCTCCTACAATGAGCAGTTCTTC
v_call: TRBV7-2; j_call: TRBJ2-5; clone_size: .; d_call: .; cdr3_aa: CASSPRGARETQYF; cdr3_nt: TGTGCCAGCAGCCCCCGGGGGGCCCGGGAGACCCAGTACTTC
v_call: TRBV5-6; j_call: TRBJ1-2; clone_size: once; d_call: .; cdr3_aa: CASSLPGIDHGYTF; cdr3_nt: TGTGCCAGCAGCTTGCCAGGCATTGATCATGGCTACACCTTC
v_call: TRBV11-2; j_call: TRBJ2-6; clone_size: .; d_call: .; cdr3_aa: CASSPSGANVLTF; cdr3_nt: TGTGCCAGCAGCCCCTCTGGGGCCAACGTCCTGACTTTC
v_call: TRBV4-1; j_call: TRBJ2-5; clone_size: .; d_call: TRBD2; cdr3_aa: CASSQNIAGSKTQYF; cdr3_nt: TGCGCCAGCAGCCAAAACATAGCGGGGTCCAAGACCCAGTACTTC
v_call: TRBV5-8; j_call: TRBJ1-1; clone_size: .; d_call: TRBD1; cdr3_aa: CASSLSDRDRDYQNTEAFF; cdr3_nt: TGTGCCAGCAGCTTGTCGGACCGGGACAGGGACTACCAAAACACTGAAGCTTTCTTT
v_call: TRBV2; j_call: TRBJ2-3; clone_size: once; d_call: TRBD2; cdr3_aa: CASSEVSGGTQYF; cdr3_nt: TGTGCCAGCAGTGAGGTTAGCGGGGGGACGCAGTATTTT
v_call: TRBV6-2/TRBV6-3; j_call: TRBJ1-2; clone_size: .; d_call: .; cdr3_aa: CASSPLPRWGYTF; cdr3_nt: TGTGCCAGCAGTCCCCTTCCCAGGTGGGGCTACACCTTC
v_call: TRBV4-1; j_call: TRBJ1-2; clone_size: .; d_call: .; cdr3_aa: CASSQDNYGYTF; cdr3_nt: TGCGCCAGCAGCCAAGATAACTATGGCTACACCTTC
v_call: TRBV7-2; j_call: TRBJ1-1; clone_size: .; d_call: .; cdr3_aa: CASSPWPAGATEAFF; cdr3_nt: TGTGCCAGCAGCCCATGGCCGGCGGGGGCCACTGAAGCTTTCTTT
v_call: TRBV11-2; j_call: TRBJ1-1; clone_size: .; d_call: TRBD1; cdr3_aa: CASSIGTGWDTEAFF; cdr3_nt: TGTGCCAGCAGTATAGGGACAGGGTGGGACACTGAAGCTTTCTTT
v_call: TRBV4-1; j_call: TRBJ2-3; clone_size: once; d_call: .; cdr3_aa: CASSQEGVNPSTDTQYF; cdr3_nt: TGCGCCAGCAGCCAAGAGGGAGTAAATCCTAGCACAGATACGCAGTATTTT
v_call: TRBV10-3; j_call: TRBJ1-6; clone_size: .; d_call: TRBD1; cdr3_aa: CAASASQGQFNSPLHF; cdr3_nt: TGTGCCGCCTCCGCGAGCCAGGGACAGTTCAATTCACCCCTCCACTTT
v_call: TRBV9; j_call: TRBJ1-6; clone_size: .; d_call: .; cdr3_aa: CASSVGLIREDNSPLHF; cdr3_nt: TGTGCCAGCAGCGTAGGCCTAATCAGAGAAGATAATTCACCCCTCCACTTT
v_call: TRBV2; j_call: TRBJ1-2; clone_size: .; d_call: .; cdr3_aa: CASSEQSGGYTF; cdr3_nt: TGTGCCAGCAGTGAGCAGAGTGGCGGCTACACCTTC
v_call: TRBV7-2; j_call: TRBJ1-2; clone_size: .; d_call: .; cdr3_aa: CASSLDQGTNYGYTF; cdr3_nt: TGTGCCAGCAGCTTAGATCAGGGAACGAATTATGGCTACACCTTC
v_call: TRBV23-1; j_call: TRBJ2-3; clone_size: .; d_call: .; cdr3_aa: CASENPGHRTLTKYF; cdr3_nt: TGCGCCAGCGAAAATCCGGGACACAGGACTTTGACAAAGTATTTT
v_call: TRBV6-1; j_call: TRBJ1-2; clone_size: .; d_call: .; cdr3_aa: CASSLPGGYTF; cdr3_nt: TGTGCCAGCAGCCTTCCCGGTGGCTACACCTTC
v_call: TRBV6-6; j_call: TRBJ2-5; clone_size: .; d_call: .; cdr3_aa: CASVESLYGSQETQYF; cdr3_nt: TGTGCCAGTGTGGAAAGTCTTTACGGATCCCAAGAGACCCAGTACTTC
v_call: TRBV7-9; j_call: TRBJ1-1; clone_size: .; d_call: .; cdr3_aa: CASSAGAEAEAFF; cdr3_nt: TGTGCCAGCAGCGCAGGGGCAGAAGCTGAAGCTTTCTTT
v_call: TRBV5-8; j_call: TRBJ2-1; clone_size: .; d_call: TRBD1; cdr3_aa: CASSLGPPGQGRYYEQFF; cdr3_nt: TGTGCCAGCAGCCTAGGGCCCCCCGGACAGGGGAGGTATTATGAGCAGTTCTTC
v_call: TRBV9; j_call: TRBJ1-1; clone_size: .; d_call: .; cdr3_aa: CASSVEGGYTEAFF; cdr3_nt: TGTGCCAGCAGCGTAGAGGGGGGCTACACTGAAGCTTTCTTT
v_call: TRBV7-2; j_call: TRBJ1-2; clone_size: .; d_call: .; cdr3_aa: CASSIRTVEYGYTF; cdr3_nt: TGTGCCAGCAGCATAAGGACAGTCGAATATGGCTACACCTTC
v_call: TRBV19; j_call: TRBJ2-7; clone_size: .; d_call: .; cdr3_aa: CASSMAGASYEQYF; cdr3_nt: TGTGCCAGTAGTATGGCAGGGGCCTCCTACGAGCAGTACTTC
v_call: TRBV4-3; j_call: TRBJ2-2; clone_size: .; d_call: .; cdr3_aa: CASSQDLASRGTGELFF; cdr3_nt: TGCGCCAGCAGCCAAGATCTAGCCAGCCGCGGCACCGGGGAGCTGTTTTTT
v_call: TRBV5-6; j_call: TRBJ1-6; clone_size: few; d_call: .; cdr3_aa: CASSLIGSPLHF; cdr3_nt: TGTGCCAGCAGCTTGATAGGTTCACCCCTCCACTTT
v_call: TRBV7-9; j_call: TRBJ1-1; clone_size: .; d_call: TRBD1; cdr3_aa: CASTSTGEAFF; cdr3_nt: TGTGCCAGCACCTCGACAGGGGAAGCTTTCTTT
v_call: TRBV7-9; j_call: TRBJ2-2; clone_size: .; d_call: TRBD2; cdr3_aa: CASSLIGSGRPGELFF; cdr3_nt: TGTGCCAGCAGCTTAATCGGTAGCGGGCGTCCCGGGGAGCTGTTTTTT
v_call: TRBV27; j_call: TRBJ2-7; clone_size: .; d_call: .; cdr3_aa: CAIRGKGYEQYF; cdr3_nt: TGTGCCATCCGGGGGAAGGGCTACGAGCAGTACTTC
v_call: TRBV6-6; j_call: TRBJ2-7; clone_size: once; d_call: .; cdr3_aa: CAILDSLSSHEQYF; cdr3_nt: TGTGCCATCCTAGACAGTCTTTCTAGCCACGAGCAGTACTTC
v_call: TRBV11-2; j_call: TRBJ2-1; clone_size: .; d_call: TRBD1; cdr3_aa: CASSLRHGQGDSNEQFF; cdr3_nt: TGTGCCAGCAGCTTAAGACACGGACAGGGGGATTCCAATGAGCAGTTCTTC
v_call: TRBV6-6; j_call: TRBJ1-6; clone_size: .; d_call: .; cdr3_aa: CASSQIVTYNSPLHF; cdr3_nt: TGTGCCAGCAGCCAGATAGTTACCTATAATTCACCCCTCCACTTT
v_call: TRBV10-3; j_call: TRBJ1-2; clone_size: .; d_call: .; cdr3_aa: CAISWEGGGYTF; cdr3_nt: TGTGCCATCAGTTGGGAGGGAGGAGGCTACACCTTC
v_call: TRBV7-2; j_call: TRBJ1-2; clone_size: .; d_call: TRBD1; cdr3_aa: CASRRTGGQVGYTF; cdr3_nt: TGTGCCAGCAGGAGGACAGGGGGTCAAGTTGGCTACACCTTC
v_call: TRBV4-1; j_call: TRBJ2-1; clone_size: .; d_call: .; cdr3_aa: CASSQSTGTLVYNEQFF; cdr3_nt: TGCGCCAGCAGCCAATCTACCGGGACATTGGTCTACAATGAGCAGTTCTTC
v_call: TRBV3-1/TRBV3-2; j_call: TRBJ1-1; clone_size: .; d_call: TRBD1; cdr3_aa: CASSPDRAKAFF; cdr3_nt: TGTGCCAGCAGCCCCGACAGGGCTAAAGCTTTCTTT
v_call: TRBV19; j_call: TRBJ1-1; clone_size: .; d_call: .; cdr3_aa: CASSWVQGNTEAFF; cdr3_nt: TGTGCCAGTAGTTGGGTACAGGGGAACACTGAAGCTTTCTTT
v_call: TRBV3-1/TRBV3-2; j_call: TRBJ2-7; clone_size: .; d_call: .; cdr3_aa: CASSHLTESSYEQYF; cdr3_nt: TGTGCCAGCAGCCACCTGACAGAGAGCTCCTACGAGCAGTACTTC
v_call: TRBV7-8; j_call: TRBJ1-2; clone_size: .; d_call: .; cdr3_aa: CATENYGYTF; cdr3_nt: TGTGCCACAGAGAACTATGGCTACACCTTC
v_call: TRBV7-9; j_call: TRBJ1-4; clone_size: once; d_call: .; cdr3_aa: CASSSQGNEKLFF; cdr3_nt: TGTGCCAGCAGCTCTCAGGGTAATGAAAAACTGTTTTTT
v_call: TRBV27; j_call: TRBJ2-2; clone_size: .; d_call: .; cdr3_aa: CASRAGAGGELFF; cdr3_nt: TGTGCCAGCCGTGCGGGGGCGGGCGGGGAGCTGTTTTTT
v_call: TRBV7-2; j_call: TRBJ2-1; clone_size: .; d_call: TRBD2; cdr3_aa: CASIPGGASGYNEQFF; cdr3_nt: TGTGCCAGCATCCCCGGAGGGGCTAGCGGGTACAATGAGCAGTTCTTC
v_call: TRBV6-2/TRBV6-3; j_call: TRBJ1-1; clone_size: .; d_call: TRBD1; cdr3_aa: CASSDGTVSEAFF; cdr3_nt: TGTGCCAGCAGCGACGGGACAGTTTCTGAAGCTTTCTTT
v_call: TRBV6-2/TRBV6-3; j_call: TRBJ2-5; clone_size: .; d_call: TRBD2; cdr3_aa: CASSYPRASGGASGETQYF; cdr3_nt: TGTGCCAGCAGTTACCCTCGGGCTAGCGGGGGGGCATCAGGAGAGACCCAGTACTTC
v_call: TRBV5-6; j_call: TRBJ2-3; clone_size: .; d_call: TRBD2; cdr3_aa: CASSLWGLAGAGPDTQYF; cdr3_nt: TGTGCCAGCAGCTTGTGGGGTCTAGCGGGGGCCGGCCCAGATACGCAGTATTTT
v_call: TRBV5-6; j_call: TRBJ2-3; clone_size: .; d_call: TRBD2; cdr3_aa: CASMQTSGDFDTQYF; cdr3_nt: TGTGCCAGCATGCAGACTAGCGGGGATTTTGATACGCAGTATTTT
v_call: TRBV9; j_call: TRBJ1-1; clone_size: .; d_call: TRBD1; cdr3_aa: CASKPDRVNTEAFF; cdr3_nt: TGTGCCAGTAAGCCGGACAGGGTGAACACTGAAGCTTTCTTT
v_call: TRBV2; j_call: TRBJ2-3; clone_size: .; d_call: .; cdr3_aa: CASSNSEDTQYF; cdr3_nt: TGTGCCAGCAGTAATAGCGAGGATACGCAGTATTTT
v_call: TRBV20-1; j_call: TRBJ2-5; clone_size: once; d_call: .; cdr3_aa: CSASRGLETQYF; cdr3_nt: TGCAGTGCTAGTCGGGGCCTCGAGACCCAGTACTTC
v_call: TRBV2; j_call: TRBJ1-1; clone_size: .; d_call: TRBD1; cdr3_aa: CASRKQGSGTEAFF; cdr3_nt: TGTGCCAGCAGGAAACAGGGGAGTGGGACTGAAGCTTTCTTT
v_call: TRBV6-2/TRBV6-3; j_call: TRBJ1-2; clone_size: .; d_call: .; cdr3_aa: CASSRLSWYGYTF; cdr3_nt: TGTGCCAGCAGCCGCTTGTCTTGGTATGGCTACACCTTC
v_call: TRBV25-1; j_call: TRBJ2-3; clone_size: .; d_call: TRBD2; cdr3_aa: CASSGLAGGRTDTQYF; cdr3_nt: TGTGCCAGCAGTGGACTAGCGGGGGGGCGCACAGATACGCAGTATTTT